This TCR beta chain was sequenced for a study of OX40 agonist ivuxolimab in advanced cancers. Profiled with immunoSEQ multiplex PCR; TCRdb holds only in-frame clones, not every one. The table has 35,000 to 40,000 clones, about nine tenths seen once. Germline assignment: CDR1 SGHAT and CDR2 FQNNGV. V was pared by 3 bases and J by 9 bases, with 18 bases between. The CDR3 contains 15 residues. This sequence joins TRBV11-2 and TRBJ2-1; D may be TRBD2 (7 bases). The sequence was collected from an adult with an advanced solid tumor such as melanoma, head and neck, liver or kidney cancer. Sequences were derived from CD4+ or CD8+ T cells sorted from blood, sampled in a trial of the OX40 agonist ivuxolimab. The CDR3 protein is CASSFNRGRVGEQFF. Here the CDR3 DNA reads TGTGCCAGCAGCTTCAATAGGGGGAGGGTGGGTGAGCAGTTCTTC.